Presented here are 11 T cell receptor beta chains from one specimen sequenced in a study of blood T cell repertoires in COVID-19. Generated by immunoSEQ multiplex PCR, the TCRdb table keeps only in-frame clones and is missing some. The table lists more than 150,000 clones, roughly 88% of them singletons, with roughly 9.8% in the top ten. Material: peripheral blood. Receptors originate from a woman between 45 and 65 years old with acute or convalescent COVID-19.

The rearrangement links TRBV28 to TRBJ1-4; no definite D call. V lost 8 bases and J 4 bases, leaving 5 bases between the germline ends. The CDR3 covers 11 residues. Germline loops: CDR1 MDHEN, CDR2 SYDVKM. The CDR3 coding sequence is TGTGCCAGCTACAATAATGAAAAACTGTTTTTT. It specifies CASYNNEKLFF.

This clone was detected only once. The V and J genes are TRBV19 and TRBJ2-1; 9 bases fit TRBD2. This CDR3 has 15 amino acids. Germline V lookup: CDR1 LNHDA, CDR2 SQIVND (reference sequence). The V segment lost 3 bases and the J segment 8 bases; nucleotides outside the gene matches: 8. The CDR3 is CASSIIAGDHDEQFF. In nucleotides, the CDR3 is TGTGCCAGTAGTATCATAGCGGGAGACCACGATGAGCAGTTCTTC.

The chain has TRBV28 and TRBJ2-1; TRBD2 matches at 11 bases. CDR1 and CDR2 (germline): MDHEN, SYDVKM. The CDR3 spans 16 residues. The J segment lost 1 base and the V segment lost 2 bases, leaving 1 base of the junction unmatched. CDR3 sequence: CASSLIAGGSYNEQFF. The CDR3 DNA reads TGTGCCAGCAGTTTAATAGCGGGAGGGTCCTACAATGAGCAGTTCTTC.

DNA for the CDR3: TGTGCCAGCAGCTTACAAAATAGCAATCAGCCCCAGCATTTT. Translating it yields CASSLQNSNQPQHF. The chain is built from TRBV5-6 and TRBJ1-5, with unresolved D. The germline V gene has CDR1 SGHDT and CDR2 YYEEEE. V was clipped by 2 bases and J by 0 bases, with 6 bases between them. The CDR3 consists of 14 residues.

The chain is built from TRBV2 and TRBJ2-7; 9 nucleotides align to TRBD1. CDR1 SNHLY and CDR2 FYNNEI come from the germline V gene. This CDR3 region has 14 residues. V trimming: 6 bases; J trimming: 1 base; junction bases outside the gene matches: 4. The CDR3 loop reads CASRYGTGSYEQYF. DNA for the CDR3: TGTGCCAGCAGATATGGGACAGGGTCCTACGAGCAGTACTTC.

CDR3 sequence reads: CATSDPRSGLAGDEQFF. CDR3 nucleotide sequence: TGTGCCACCAGTGATCCCAGGTCAGGACTAGCGGGAGATGAGCAGTTCTTC. The chain links TRBV24-1 to TRBJ2-1; 13 nucleotides match TRBD2. Germline lookup yields CDR1 KGHDR and CDR2 SFDVKD. The CDR3 is 17 amino acids. V gave up 3 bases and J gave up 8 bases; unmatched junction bases: 9.

This clone was detected only once. The chain is built from TRBV4-3 and TRBJ1-1; no clear D gene. CDR3 length equals 15 residues. V was shortened by 0 bases and J by 5 bases, with 13 bases between the two germline ends. Germline CDR1 LGHNA, CDR2 YSLEER. CDR3 sequence (DNA): TGCGCCAGCAGCCAAGAACCGGGGATGTGGACTGAAGCTTTCTTT. Translated: CASSQEPGMWTEAFF.

Details on this clone: Other DNA sequences in the sample encode the same CDR3. The chain carries TRBV7-2 and TRBJ1-5, with D unresolved. V dropped 1 base and J dropped 4 bases, with 5 bases sitting between them. Germline V CDR1 and CDR2: SGHTA, FQGNSA. CDR3 length: 13 amino acids. The CDR3 region is CASSLGQNQPQHF. The CDR3 nucleotides read TGTGCCAGCAGCTTAGGGCAGAATCAGCCCCAGCATTTT.

The V call is TRBV6-5, the J call TRBJ1-1; 7 nucleotides agree with TRBD1. The germline V gene encodes CDR1 MNHEY and CDR2 SVGAGI. CDR3 length: 13 amino acids. V lost 7 bases and J lost 8; bases outside the gene matches: 10. In nucleotides, the CDR3 is TGTGCCAGCACCCAAACCTGGGGACAGGAAGCTTTCTTT. It translates to CASTQTWGQEAFF.

The chain has TRBV7-7 and TRBJ2-3; D is possibly TRBD2 (5 bases). The CDR3 consists of 16 residues. The V and J ends lost 5 bases and 0 bases respectively, with 15 bases between them. From germline, CDR1 is SSHAT and CDR2 FNYEAQ (reference sequence). Written as DNA, the CDR3 is TGTGCCAGCAGCCCCCCCGTGGGCGGGAGCACAGATACGCAGTATTTT. This gives the protein CASSPPVGGSTDTQYF.

The CDR3 nucleotides read TGTGCCAGCAGCAAACAGGGGAGCAACACTGAAGCTTTCTTT. As protein: CASSKQGSNTEAFF. The gene calls are TRBV7-2 and TRBJ1-1; 7 nucleotides match TRBD1. V lost 5 bases, J lost 2 bases, and 5 bases stayed unmatched. The CDR3 runs 14 residues. The germline V gene has CDR1 SGHTA and CDR2 FQGNSA.